The text below deals with one TCR beta chain. The CDR3 consists of 15 residues. Germline V gene lookup returns CDR1 ENHRY and CDR2 SYGVKD. The V gene end was trimmed by 6 bases and the J gene end by 6 bases; junction bases not matched to a gene: 13. The sample originates from a study of cytomegalovirus exposure and HLA in healthy donors. For the study at large: Early on, a data release was issued that held 80 million to 90 million unique TCRs from HLA-typed donors.

Primers: 60 Vbeta forward and 13 Jbeta reverse. Profiling relied on immunoSEQ multiplex PCR, and the TCRdb table lists in-frame clones only, not all of them. The sample includes fewer than 200,000 clones, 70% to 80% of them seen just once. The material sequenced was PBMCs. The TCR sequence derives from a female donor in good health and CMV-seronegative. The chain couples TRBV10-3 to TRBJ2-7; 8 bases align to TRBD2. The DNA for the CDR3 is TGTGCCATCAGCCAGCGGGGGCAGGGTTATCTCGAGCAGTACTTC. Its protein is CAISQRGQGYLEQYF.